A single sample is the source of the 18 T cell receptor beta chains below, sequenced in a study of shared clonotypes between healthy human individuals. Method: immunoSEQ multiplex PCR; TCRdb's copy keeps in-frame clones and lacks some. The sample has roughly 1,500,000 clones; 95% to 99% are singletons. The sample consisted of naive CD4+ T cells sorted from blood. The sample's subset: CD45RA+ positively selected. All receptors come from a young man in good health.

The V gene is TRBV28, the J gene TRBJ1-5; 7 bases align to TRBD1. The trim removed 4 bases at V and 11 bases at J, leaving 5 bases unmatched. Germline-derived CDR1 and CDR2 are MDHEN and SYDVKM. The CDR3 extends over 12 amino acids. CDR3 DNA: TGTGCCAGCAGTTCAGGGGGTTTTGCCCAGCATTTT. It translates to CASSSGGFAQHF.

The chain joins TRBV19 to TRBJ1-5; D not resolved. The CDR3 sequence is 14 residues long. Deletions cut 2 bases from V and 6 bases from J, with 11 bases between. In germline, CDR1 is LNHDA, CDR2 SQIVND (reference sequence). The CDR3 nucleotides read TGTGCCAGTAGTATATCGGCGGGAGGTCAGCCCCAGCATTTT. Its translation: CASSISAGGQPQHF.

V is TRBV11-2 and J is TRBJ1-1; D not certain. Germline CDR1 and CDR2: SGHAT and FQNNGV. Trimming cost V 0 bases and J 3 bases, with 14 bases left between them. The CDR3 spans 16 residues. For the CDR3, the DNA is TGTGCCAGCAGCTTAGATTTTAGTCAACCCTACACTGAAGCTTTCTTT. This codes for CASSLDFSQPYTEAFF.

Comments on this clone: Distinct nucleotide sequences in the sample also encode this CDR3. V usage is TRBV5-1 and J usage is TRBJ1-5; no definite D call. Per germline, CDR1 SGHRS and CDR2 YFSETQ. The germline V and J ends were trimmed by 0 bases and 4 bases, with 5 bases remaining between them. There are 13 residues in the CDR3. The CDR3 nucleotides are TGCGCCAGCAGCTTGGCCAGTAATCAGCCCCAGCATTTT. Amino acid sequence: CASSLASNQPQHF. Full variable domain (rest looked up from reference TRBV5-1 and TRBJ1-5): KAGVTQTPRYLIKTRGQQVTLSCSPISGHRSVSWYQQTPGQGLQFLFEYFSETQRNKGNFPGRFSGRQFSNSRSEMNVSTLELGDSALYLCASSLASNQPQHFGDGTRLSIL.

The J gene is TRBJ1-5, the V gene TRBV18; 7 positions match TRBD1. CDR1 is KGHSH, CDR2 LQKENI, per germline. V dropped 3 bases and J dropped 10; count of bases not matched to a gene: 6. CDR3 length: 13 residues. The CDR3, as DNA: TGTGCCAGCTCACCCCGGGACAGACGTCCCCAGCATTTT. Its protein product is CASSPRDRRPQHF.

With regard to this clone: At the DNA level, this CDR3 is encoded by other sequences in the same sample as well. The chain has TRBV9 and TRBJ2-1, with a weak D call TRBD1 (6 bases). The germline CDR1 and CDR2 sequences are SGDLS and YYNGEE. Trimming stripped 2 bases from V and 10 bases from J, with 13 bases between. The CDR3 consists of 13 residues. CDR3 region: CASSVEIQGEQFF. CDR3 in DNA: TGTGCCAGCAGCGTCGAGATACAGGGAGAGCAGTTCTTC.

The chain employs TRBV13 and TRBJ2-1; possibly TRBD2 for D (6 bases). V was cut by 3 bases and J by 9 bases, with 12 bases left in between. CDR3 length: 13 amino acids. Germline V lookup: CDR1 PRHDT, CDR2 FYEKMQ (reference sequence). CDR3 in amino acids: CASSLGLHSEQFF. The CDR3 region has the DNA TGTGCCAGCAGCTTGGGACTCCACAGTGAGCAGTTCTTC.

This clone was observed a single time. The CDR3 nucleotides are TGTGCCAGCAGCTTAGGAGATTGGGCGACCATTGAGCAGTTCTTC. It codes for CASSLGDWATIEQFF. The chain combines TRBV7-8 with TRBJ2-1, with no clear D. This CDR3 is 15 amino acids long. The germline V and J ends were trimmed by 1 base and 9 bases, with 16 bases remaining between them. CDR1 is SGHVS and CDR2 is FQNEAQ in the germline V gene.

This chain connects TRBV2 to TRBJ2-3, with 11 positions matching TRBD2. Germline lookup yields CDR1 SNHLY and CDR2 FYNNEI. J lost 2 bases, V lost 5 bases, and 9 bases had no gene match. This CDR3 region has 17 residues. The CDR3 DNA is TGTGCCAGCAGTACCCGCGGACTAGCGGGTAACACAGATACGCAGTATTTT. Translated, it gives CASSTRGLAGNTDTQYF.

The rearrangement uses TRBV5-4 and TRBJ1-1; possibly TRBD1 for D (5 bases). With 4 bases removed from V and 9 bases from J, the gap between germline ends came to 16 bases. There are 13 residues in the CDR3. The germline gives CDR1 SGHNT, CDR2 YYREEE (reference sequence). Here the CDR3 DNA reads TGTGCCAGCAGCCCCATCTCAGGGACGCAAGCTTTCTTT. Amino acids: CASSPISGTQAFF.

The CDR3 reads CASNRDGHNVLTF. In nucleotides, the CDR3 is TGTGCCAGCAACCGAGACGGGCACAACGTCCTGACTTTC. This chain links TRBV11-2 with TRBJ2-6; D gene ambiguous. CDR1 is SGHAT, CDR2 FQNNGV, per germline. Deletions cut 7 bases from V and 9 bases from J, with 13 bases between. The CDR3 contains 13 residues.

The chain couples TRBV11-2 to TRBJ1-4, with 8 bases identical to TRBD1. Germline lookup yields CDR1 SGHAT and CDR2 FQNNGV. The J segment lost 10 bases and the V segment lost 1 base, leaving 11 bases of the junction unmatched. CDR3 size: 16 residues. The chain's CDR3 is CASSLALASGGGKLFF. Written as DNA, the CDR3 is TGTGCCAGCAGCTTAGCCCTGGCGTCAGGGGGCGGAAAACTGTTTTTT.

The chain is built from TRBV11-2 and TRBJ1-2; D remains ambiguous. Trimming took 5 bases from V and 5 from J, leaving 12 bases between them. This CDR3 is built from 13 residues. The germline V gene encodes CDR1 SGHAT and CDR2 FQNNGV. In DNA form, the CDR3 reads TGTGCCAGCAGCCCAAATCCGTTGTATGGCTACACCTTC. The encoded protein is CASSPNPLYGYTF. Supplemented by reference TRBV11-2 and TRBJ1-2, the full variable domain reads EAGVAQSPRYKIIEKRQSVAFWCNPISGHATLYWYQQILGQGPKLLIQFQNNGVVDDSQLPKDRFSAERLKGVDSTLKIQPAKLEDSAVYLCASSPNPLYGYTFGSGTRLTVV.

V usage is TRBV10-3 and J usage is TRBJ2-1; no firm D call. V was pared by 4 bases and J by 7 bases, with 17 bases between. CDR3 size: 15 residues. Germline CDR1 ENHRY, CDR2 SYGVKD. The CDR3 region has the DNA TGTGCCATCAGTGGGCCAGGAACGAAGGGAAATGAGCAGTTCTTC. This codes for CAISGPGTKGNEQFF.

This rearrangement joins TRBV27 to TRBJ1-2; D not resolved. V was trimmed by 5 bases and J by 1 base, leaving 17 bases between them. This CDR3 is 16 amino acids long. CDR1 and CDR2 from the germline V gene are MNHEY and SMNVEV (reference sequence). CDR3 protein: CASSASSPLGNYGYTF. The CDR3 nucleotides are TGTGCCAGCAGTGCCTCATCCCCGCTGGGTAACTATGGCTACACCTTC.

The rearrangement links TRBV7-3 to TRBJ1-1; TRBD1 matches at 12 bases. Germline V gene data show CDR1 as SGHTA and CDR2 as FQGTGA. J was trimmed by 4 bases and V by 5 bases; bases with no gene match: 8. The CDR3 loop spans 16 amino acids. As DNA, the CDR3 is TGTGCCAGCAGCGAGTGGGACAGGGGGCCGAGCACTGAAGCTTTCTTT. It is translated as CASSEWDRGPSTEAFF. The full variable domain, with the rest looked up from reference TRBV7-3 and TRBJ1-1, is GAGVSQTPSNKVTEKGKYVELRCDPISGHTALYWYRQSLGQGPEFLIYFQGTGAADDSGLPNDRFFAVRPEGSVSTLKIQRTERGDSAVYLCASSEWDRGPSTEAFFGQGTRLTVV.

The rearrangement links TRBV29-1 to TRBJ2-3, with D perhaps matching TRBD2 (6 bases). The germline CDR1 and CDR2 sequences are SQVTM and ANQGSEA. CDR3 length: 14 residues. Trimming pared 8 bases from V and 2 bases from J, leaving 17 bases between. CDR3 nucleotide sequence: TGCAGCATCCGGGGGTGGGCGGACACAGATACGCAGTATTTT. This encodes CSIRGWADTDTQYF.

The rearrangement links TRBV18 to TRBJ2-3; D possibly corresponds to TRBD1 (5 bases). Germline V gene sequence: CDR1 KGHSH, CDR2 LQKENI. V lost 3 bases, J lost 6 bases, and 10 bases lay in between. The CDR3 runs 13 residues. The CDR3 is CASSPTRVDTQYF. In nucleotides, the CDR3 is TGTGCCAGCTCACCTACCAGGGTGGATACGCAGTATTTT.